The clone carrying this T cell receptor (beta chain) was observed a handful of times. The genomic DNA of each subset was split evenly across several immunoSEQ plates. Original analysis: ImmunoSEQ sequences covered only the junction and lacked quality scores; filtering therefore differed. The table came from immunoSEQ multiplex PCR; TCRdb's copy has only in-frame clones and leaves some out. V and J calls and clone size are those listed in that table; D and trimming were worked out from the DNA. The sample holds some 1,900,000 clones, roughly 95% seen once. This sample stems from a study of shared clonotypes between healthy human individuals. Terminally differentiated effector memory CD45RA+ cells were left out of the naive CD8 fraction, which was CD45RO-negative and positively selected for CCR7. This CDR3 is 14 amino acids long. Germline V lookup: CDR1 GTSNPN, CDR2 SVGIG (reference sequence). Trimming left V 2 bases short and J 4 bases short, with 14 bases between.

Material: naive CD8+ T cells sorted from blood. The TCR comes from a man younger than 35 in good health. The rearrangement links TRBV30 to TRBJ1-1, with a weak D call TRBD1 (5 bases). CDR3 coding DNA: TGTGCCTGGAGTCTCGGTGGGGGGGTCACTGAAGCTTTCTTT. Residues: CAWSLGGGVTEAFF.